The present T cell receptor (beta chain) was sequenced within a study of T cell changes during pregnancy in multiple sclerosis. Germline lookup yields CDR1 SGDLS and CDR2 YYNGEE. The CDR3 spans 14 residues. Trimming cost V 0 bases and J 5 bases, with 11 bases left between them. The data were produced by immunoSEQ multiplex PCR, yet TCRdb's version contains in-frame clones alone and is incomplete. Here the sample spans over 100,000 clones, about 94% being singletons. The V call is TRBV9, the J call TRBJ1-2; D ambiguous. This specimen was peripheral blood, taken in the third trimester of pregnancy. The receptor comes from a female donor with multiple sclerosis, enrolled in a pregnancy study. The CDR3 DNA sequence: TGTGCCAGCAGCGTAGGATGGGGAGGGTATGGCTACACCTTC. Translation gives CASSVGWGGYGYTF.